Listed below are T cell receptor beta chains from one sample, sequenced in a study of blood T cell repertoires in COVID-19. The data were produced by immunoSEQ multiplex PCR, yet TCRdb's version contains in-frame clones alone and is incomplete. The sample consists of some 390,000 clones, 70% to 90% of them appearing once. Sequenced material: peripheral blood. These receptors originate from a human donor in a cohort sampled during active COVID-19. Both conserved end residues are part of each CDR3. D genes are given only for firm matches. Some rows mark clone size as missing; the rest say once, few, many or name a class of expanded clone.

.	.	TRBV4-2	TRBJ1-2	TGTGCCAGCAGCCAAGTCTCAGGGCCGGATGGCTACACCTTC	CASSQVSGPDGYTF
TRBD1	.	TRBV5-6	TRBJ1-5	TGTGCCAGCAGCTTATTCACAGGGGGCTCTTCGGGTCAGCCCCAGCATTTT	CASSLFTGGSSGQPQHF
.	.	TRBV6-5	TRBJ2-7	TGTGCCAGCGGACGGGACTTAGCCTACGAGCAGTACTTC	CASGRDLAYEQYF
TRBD2	.	TRBV3-1/TRBV3-2	TRBJ2-5	TGTGCCAGCAGCCCAGGGACTAGCGGGGCCCAAGAGACCCAGTACTTC	CASSPGTSGAQETQYF
TRBD1	.	TRBV6-5	TRBJ2-1	TGTGCCAGCACCGCCGGGACAGGGAGTGTTGAGCAGTTCTTC	CASTAGTGSVEQFF
.	.	TRBV2	TRBJ1-1	TGTGCCAGCAGTGAGGGACTGGGGACTGAAGCTTTCTTT	CASSEGLGTEAFF
.	.	TRBV5-1	TRBJ1-1	TGCGCCAGCAGCTCTGACGGCGTAGGAGAGAACACTGAAGCTTTCTTT	CASSSDGVGENTEAFF
TRBD2	many	TRBV9	TRBJ2-3	TGTGCCAGCAGCTATAGCGGGGGGGCATCAGATACGCAGTATTTT	CASSYSGGASDTQYF
TRBD1	.	TRBV5-1	TRBJ2-3	TGCGCCAGCGGGGAGGACAGGGGTCTTACGGGTACGCAGTATTTT	CASGEDRGLTGTQYF
.	.	TRBV24-1	TRBJ1-5	TGTGCCACCAGTGATTCCTCAGATCAGCCCCAGCATTTT	CATSDSSDQPQHF
TRBD1	once	TRBV19	TRBJ1-1	TGTGCCAGTAGCACCACAGGGGAAACTGAAGCTTTCTTT	CASSTTGETEAFF
.	.	TRBV6-5	TRBJ1-1	TGTGCCAGCAGTATCAGCCAGGGAGAAGCTTTCTTT	CASSISQGEAFF
TRBD1	.	TRBV5-1	TRBJ2-7	TGCGCCAGCAGCTTGCGACAGGGTCTACGCAACGAGCAGTACTTC	CASSLRQGLRNEQYF
TRBD1	.	TRBV13	TRBJ2-4	TGTGCCAGCAGCTCTGGACAGGGGAAAAACATTCAGTACTTC	CASSSGQGKNIQYF
.	.	TRBV9	TRBJ2-5	TGTGCCAGCAGCGCGGGACACCAACAAGAGACCCAGTACTTC	CASSAGHQQETQYF
TRBD1	.	TRBV6-5	TRBJ2-3	TGTGCCAGCACCCTGGACAGGGGGATAGATACGCAGTATTTT	CASTLDRGIDTQYF
TRBD2	few	TRBV19	TRBJ2-7	TGTGCCAGTAGTATGGCTAGCGGGGGGAACTACGAGCAGTACTTC	CASSMASGGNYEQYF
.	.	TRBV21-1	TRBJ1-1	TGTGCCAGCAGCAAAGCGGGGGGAGGCACTGAAGCTTTCTTT	CASSKAGGGTEAFF
.	.	TRBV5-5	TRBJ2-3	TGTGCCAGCAGCTTGGCCCCAGGGGGGAGCACAGATACGCAGTATTTT	CASSLAPGGSTDTQYF
.	once	TRBV7-9	TRBJ2-1	TGTGCCAGCAGCTTAGCCTACAGCATTCGGACCTACAATGAGCAGTTCTTC	CASSLAYSIRTYNEQFF
TRBD1	.	TRBV11-2	TRBJ1-1	TGTGCCAGCAGGCTGACAGGGGATCAGAACACTGAAGCTTTCTTT	CASRLTGDQNTEAFF
.	.	TRBV11-2	TRBJ2-3	TGTGCCAGCAGCGAGAACCTCGCAGACAAAGTTACAGATACGCAGTATTTT	CASSENLADKVTDTQYF
.	once	TRBV7-2	TRBJ2-7	TGTGCCAGCAGCTTAGGACAGAAAGACTACGAGCAGTACTTC	CASSLGQKDYEQYF
TRBD1	once	TRBV7-9	TRBJ1-1	TGTGCCAGCAGCTCACAGGGGCTGAACATGAACACTGAAGCTTTCTTT	CASSSQGLNMNTEAFF
.	.	TRBV12-3/TRBV12-4	TRBJ1-1	TGTGCCAGCAGTTTAGTAGACACTGAAGCTTTCTTT	CASSLVDTEAFF
TRBD2	.	TRBV5-6	TRBJ2-7	TGTGCCAGCAGCCCCATCGGACTAGCGATCCACGAGCAGTACTTC	CASSPIGLAIHEQYF
.	.	TRBV7-7	TRBJ2-5	TGTGCCAGCAGCTTATCCTCAGGGCGGGGATTTGAGCAAGAGACCCAGTACTTC	CASSLSSGRGFEQETQYF
TRBD2	.	TRBV5-1	TRBJ2-5	TGCGCCAGCAGCGGGACTAGCGACCAAGAGACCCAGTACTTC	CASSGTSDQETQYF
.	.	TRBV19	TRBJ1-4	TGTGCCAGTAGTATAGGGGGGCAAACTAATGAAAAACTGTTTTTT	CASSIGGQTNEKLFF
.	.	TRBV6-2/TRBV6-3	TRBJ1-2	TGTGCCAGCAGTTGGGGACAAATAGGTTATGGCTACACCTTC	CASSWGQIGYGYTF
TRBD1	.	TRBV4-1	TRBJ2-7	TGCGCCAGCAGCCAAGAATTCCCGGGACAGGGGTTGCGGTACTTC	CASSQEFPGQGLRYF
TRBD1	.	TRBV4-1	TRBJ1-1	TGCGCCAGCAGCCATCCCCCGACAGGGATCACTGAAGCTTTCTTT	CASSHPPTGITEAFF
TRBD1	once	TRBV6-5	TRBJ1-4	TGTGCCAGCAGGGACAGGGCAACTAATGAAAAACTGTTTTTT	CASRDRATNEKLFF
TRBD1	.	TRBV6-6	TRBJ1-5	TGTGCCAGCACCCAGGGGGCCAAGAGCAATCAGCCCCAGCATTTT	CASTQGAKSNQPQHF
.	once	TRBV21-1	TRBJ1-5	TGTGCCAGCCCTTATGGGAGCGCAGATAGCAATCAGCCCCAGCATTTT	CASPYGSADSNQPQHF
.	.	TRBV21-1	TRBJ2-1	TGTGCCAGCAGCAAAGCCCAGCGGGCCCTCCCATATGGGAATGAGCAGTTCTTC	CASSKAQRALPYGNEQFF
.	.	TRBV20-1	TRBJ2-5	TGCAGTGGGGCTAAGCAAGAGACCCAGTACTTC	CSGAKQETQYF
.	.	TRBV7-9	TRBJ1-3	TGTGCCAGCAGCCCCAATCGGGGGTCTGGAAACACCATATATTTT	CASSPNRGSGNTIYF
.	.	TRBV7-9	TRBJ2-1	TGTGCCAGCAGCCGAGTACTAGACCTTAGGGGGAATGAGCAGTTCTTC	CASSRVLDLRGNEQFF
.	.	TRBV28	TRBJ1-4	TGTGCCAGCAGTCCCCCGGGTGAGGGCCGGGAAAAACTGTTTTTT	CASSPPGEGREKLFF
TRBD2	.	TRBV10-3	TRBJ2-7	TGTGCCATCAAAGGTAGCGGGGAAGACTACGAGCAGTACTTC	CAIKGSGEDYEQYF
.	.	TRBV5-4	TRBJ2-5	TGTGCCAGCAGCCCTACAGGGGGGGAAGAGACCCAGTACTTC	CASSPTGGEETQYF
TRBD2	.	TRBV3-1/TRBV3-2	TRBJ2-7	TGTGCCAGCAGCCGGGGAGCGGGAGCAAGGTACGAGCAGTACTTC	CASSRGAGARYEQYF
TRBD1	few	TRBV5-6	TRBJ1-3	TGTGCCAGCAGCTTGCGGGGACAGGGTCTCGGAAACACCATATATTTT	CASSLRGQGLGNTIYF
.	.	TRBV28	TRBJ1-2	TGTGCCAGCAGGGTCCGATTTATTATCGAAGCGTATGGCTACACCTTC	CASRVRFIIEAYGYTF
.	.	TRBV4-1	TRBJ1-2	TGCGCCAGCAGCCCCGGAGGATTTCGAAACTATGGCTACACCTTC	CASSPGGFRNYGYTF
TRBD1	.	TRBV7-8	TRBJ2-3	TGTGCCAGCAGCCGGGACAGGGCAAATACGCAGTATTTT	CASSRDRANTQYF
TRBD2	.	TRBV6-5	TRBJ2-3	TGTGCCAGCAGTTCCGGGGACTACCCCGCAGATACGCAGTATTTT	CASSSGDYPADTQYF
.	.	TRBV11-1	TRBJ2-3	TGTGCCAGCAGCTTGGGAGAAGATACGCAGTATTTT	CASSLGEDTQYF
TRBD2	.	TRBV2	TRBJ2-2	TGTGCCAGCAGCCTGGGACTAGCGGGGCTCGGTTACACCGGGGAGCTGTTTTTT	CASSLGLAGLGYTGELFF
TRBD2	.	TRBV7-3	TRBJ2-1	TGTGCCAGCAGCCCGGGCGGGGCTAGCGGGAGGAATGAGCAGTTCTTC	CASSPGGASGRNEQFF
.	.	TRBV7-7	TRBJ2-1	TGTGCTAGCAGCTTGGACAGATTCGATGAGCAGTTCTTC	CASSLDRFDEQFF
.	.	TRBV3-1/TRBV3-2	TRBJ1-6	TGTGCCAGCAGCCAGGCCCCAAGGGGCGGATCACCCCTCCACTTT	CASSQAPRGGSPLHF
.	.	TRBV10-2	TRBJ1-1	TGCGCCAGCAGTGGCGGGGGGAGGAACACTGAAGCTTTCTTT	CASSGGGRNTEAFF
.	.	TRBV25-1	TRBJ1-1	TGTGCCAGCAGGGGAGAGACTGAAGCTTTCTTT	CASRGETEAFF